The 23 T cell receptor beta chains presented below share a single source sample, sequenced in a study of shared clonotypes between healthy human individuals. The data were produced by immunoSEQ multiplex PCR, yet TCRdb's version contains in-frame clones alone and is incomplete. The sample has around 2.5 million clones; approximately 93% are singletons. Sequenced: naive CD4+ T cells from PBMCs. The subset here: CD45RA+ positively selected. The receptors here all came from a young man in good health. Some clones in this sample may be carry-over from other donors' samples.

The rearrangement joins TRBV18 to TRBJ2-7; 10 nucleotides agree with TRBD1. Germline V gene lookup returns CDR1 KGHSH and CDR2 LQKENI. V dropped 1 base and J dropped 5; count of bases not matched to a gene: 11. The CDR3 covers 17 residues. The CDR3 sequence is CASSPRQRGQGMNEQYF. The CDR3 bases are TGTGCCAGCTCACCACGTCAAAGGGGACAGGGGATGAACGAGCAGTACTTC.

This clone was detected once. The chain uses TRBV18 and TRBJ1-1, with D possibly matching TRBD1 (6 bases). The V gene's germline CDR1 is KGHSH and CDR2 LQKENI. The CDR3 has 15 residues. Trimming took 6 bases from V and 5 from J, leaving 19 bases between them. CDR3 sequence (DNA): TGTGCCAGCTCGCCCAAACAGGCAGGGGAAACTGAAGCTTTCTTT. Encoded protein: CASSPKQAGETEAFF.

The V and J genes are TRBV5-1 and TRBJ2-5; D ambiguous. Germline CDR1 SGHRS, CDR2 YFSETQ. The CDR3 is 14 residues long. The germline V and J ends were trimmed by 3 bases and 1 base, with 10 bases remaining between them. As DNA, the CDR3 is TGCGCCAGCAGCTCAGGCAGTTTCCAAGAGACCCAGTACTTC. This gives the protein CASSSGSFQETQYF.

V is TRBV28 and J is TRBJ2-1; TRBD2 aligns across 9 bases. CDR3 size: 14 residues. Germline CDR1 and CDR2: MDHEN and SYDVKM. The trim removed 7 bases at V and 3 bases at J, leaving 4 bases unmatched. The CDR3 region has the DNA TGTGCCAGCAACCCTAGCGGGAACTACAATGAGCAGTTCTTC. It encodes CASNPSGNYNEQFF.

Notes on this clone: In the same sample, other DNA sequences code for this CDR3. The chain links TRBV7-2 to TRBJ1-3; 8 positions agree with TRBD1. From germline, CDR1 is SGHTA and CDR2 FQGNSA. This CDR3 comprises 15 residues. The trim removed 5 bases at V and 0 bases at J, leaving 3 bases unmatched. CDR3 sequence: CASSPRGPSGNTIYF. In DNA form, the CDR3 reads TGTGCCAGCAGCCCCAGGGGGCCCTCTGGAAACACCATATATTTT.

The gene calls are TRBV28 and TRBJ1-1; tentative D call: TRBD1 (5 bases). The CDR3 has 14 amino acids. V shed 5 bases and J shed 5 bases, with 15 bases lying between them. CDR1 is MDHEN, CDR2 SYDVKM, per germline. The CDR3 bases are TGTGCCAGCAGTCCCGGCGGGGCGGGGACTGAAGCTTTCTTT. Translated: CASSPGGAGTEAFF.

The rearrangement links TRBV6-1 to TRBJ1-2; D uncertain. Germline V gene lookup returns CDR1 MNHNS and CDR2 SASEGT. Trimming cost V 6 bases and J 0 bases, with 14 bases left between them. The CDR3 spans 15 residues. CDR3: CASRSGGVANYGYTF. In DNA form, the CDR3 reads TGTGCCAGCAGGTCTGGAGGAGTAGCTAACTATGGCTACACCTTC.

The chain has TRBV7-6 and TRBJ2-1; D is possibly TRBD1 (6 bases). Germline V CDR1 and CDR2: SGHVS, FNYEAQ. Trimming took off 5 bases at V and 0 bases at J, with 20 bases between the two ends. The CDR3 covers 18 residues. CDR3 nucleotides: TGTGCCAGCAGCCTACGGGTCAGGGGCTCGAGCTCCTACAATGAGCAGTTCTTC. It encodes CASSLRVRGSSSYNEQFF.

The chain employs TRBV7-2 and TRBJ2-7, with 12 bases aligning to TRBD1. This CDR3 comprises 18 residues. Trimming removed 0 bases from V and 1 base from J; junction bases left unmatched: 7. Germline values: CDR1 SGHTA, CDR2 FQGNSA. The CDR3 nucleotides are TGTGCCAGCAGCTTAGCGGGGACAGGGGGCTATCTATCCTACGAGCAGTACTTC. Protein sequence: CASSLAGTGGYLSYEQYF.

V and J are TRBV6-5 and TRBJ2-3; no definite D call. The CDR3 runs to 15 residues. In germline, CDR1 is MNHEY, CDR2 SVGAGI. V shed 3 bases and J shed 0 bases, with 10 bases lying between them. This CDR3 reads CASSYRPLSTDTQYF. In nucleotides, the CDR3 is TGTGCCAGCAGTTATCGTCCTCTTAGCACAGATACGCAGTATTTT.

J is TRBJ1-1 and V is TRBV11-1; D perhaps matches TRBD1 (5 bases). The germline V and J ends were trimmed by 3 bases and 2 bases, with 7 bases remaining between them. This CDR3 is 13 amino acids long. From germline, CDR1 is SGHAT and CDR2 FQDESV (reference sequence). CDR3 in amino acids: CASSFGGNTEAFF. CDR3 coding DNA: TGTGCCAGCAGCTTTGGGGGAAACACTGAAGCTTTCTTT.

V and J are TRBV7-2 and TRBJ2-6; D remains ambiguous. Between the trimmed V and J ends, which lost 5 bases and 0 bases, there was a span of 8 bases. Germline assignment: CDR1 SGHTA and CDR2 FQGNSA. This CDR3 comprises 15 residues. CDR3 region: CASSPYSSGANVLTF. The CDR3 DNA sequence: TGTGCCAGCAGCCCTTACAGCTCTGGGGCCAACGTCCTGACTTTC.

The rearrangement joins TRBV29-1 to TRBJ2-3; D gene unclear. The ends were cut back, 4 bases at V and 2 bases at J, with 10 bases in the middle. The germline CDR1 and CDR2 sequences are SQVTM and ANQGSEA. The length of the CDR3 is 13 residues. The CDR3: CSVVQLLTDTQYF. The CDR3 nucleotides read TGCAGCGTTGTCCAACTCCTCACAGATACGCAGTATTTT.

The CDR3 DNA sequence: TGTGCCAGCAGCCGTACTGGCAGCGACGTGGGAGAAAAACTGTTTTTT. Protein sequence: CASSRTGSDVGEKLFF. The chain recombines TRBV5-4 with TRBJ1-4; no definite D call. Germline V gene sequence: CDR1 SGHNT, CDR2 YYREEE (reference sequence). CDR3 length: 16 residues. Between the trimmed V and J ends, which lost 4 bases and 8 bases, there was a span of 21 bases. The full variable domain, completed using reference TRBV5-4 and TRBJ1-4, is ETGVTQSPTHLIKTRGQQVTLRCSSQSGHNTVSWYQQALGQGPQFIFQYYREEENGRGNFPPRFSGLQFPNYSSELNVNALELDDSALYLCASSRTGSDVGEKLFFGSGTQLSVL.

The chain combines TRBV29-1 with TRBJ1-2; D unresolved. The V end lost 2 bases, the J end lost 2 bases, and 9 bases lay between the germline ends. This CDR3 region has 13 residues. Germline values: CDR1 SQVTM, CDR2 ANQGSEA. This CDR3 reads CSVEIVSNYGYTF. The CDR3 bases are TGCAGCGTTGAAATAGTTTCAAACTATGGCTACACCTTC.

The J gene is TRBJ2-1, the V gene TRBV10-3; perhaps TRBD2 as D (6 bases). The length of the CDR3 is 12 residues. CDR1 is ENHRY and CDR2 is SYGVKD in the germline V gene. V lost 10 bases to trimming and J lost 6 bases, with 13 bases between them. The CDR3 coding sequence is TGTGCCACCCAGGGAGCGGGCAATGAGCAGTTCTTC. It translates to CATQGAGNEQFF.

This chain connects TRBV5-1 to TRBJ2-7, with 9 bases fitting TRBD1. J gave up 2 bases and V 3 bases, and 12 bases lay outside the gene matches. The germline V gene encodes CDR1 SGHRS and CDR2 YFSETQ. This CDR3 is built from 17 residues. CDR3 protein: CASSWTGALHTTYEQYF. The CDR3 DNA follows: TGCGCCAGCAGCTGGACAGGGGCCCTACACACTACCTACGAGCAGTACTTC.

V and J are TRBV5-1 and TRBJ1-1; 10 bases fit TRBD1. In germline, CDR1 is SGHRS, CDR2 YFSETQ. J lost 0 bases, V lost 4 bases, and 18 bases had no gene match. The CDR3 is made up of 20 amino acids. The CDR3 protein is CASSRDRGRSSTRMNTEAFF. The CDR3, as DNA: TGCGCCAGCAGCAGGGACAGGGGAAGGTCCTCGACTAGAATGAACACTGAAGCTTTCTTT.

Of note for this clone: This sample includes further DNA sequences coding for the same CDR3. The genes are TRBV6-5 and TRBJ1-1; possibly TRBD1 for D (6 bases). Germline-derived CDR1 and CDR2 are MNHEY and SVGAGI. V was cut by 2 bases and J by 0 bases, with 7 bases left in between. The CDR3 sequence is 14 residues long. CDR3 sequence reads: CASSYGGLNTEAFF. CDR3 DNA sequence: TGTGCCAGCAGTTACGGGGGGCTGAACACTGAAGCTTTCTTT.

CDR3 in amino acids: CASSRKVAGELFF. As DNA, the CDR3 is TGTGCCAGCAGCCGAAAGGTCGCCGGGGAGCTGTTTTTT. V and J are TRBV7-3 and TRBJ2-2; D gene ambiguous. The V gene lost 5 bases and the J gene lost 6 bases, with 10 bases spanning the gap. This CDR3 contains 13 residues. Germline V gene sequence: CDR1 SGHTA, CDR2 FQGTGA.

The chain uses TRBV7-3 and TRBJ2-1, with D possibly being TRBD1 or TRBD2 (5 bases each). V lost 5 bases to trimming and J lost 4 bases, with 12 bases between them. The CDR3 has 14 residues. Germline V gene lookup returns CDR1 SGHTA and CDR2 FQGTGA. The CDR3 here is CASSPGGDYNEQFF. In DNA form, the CDR3 reads TGTGCCAGCAGCCCTGGGGGAGATTACAATGAGCAGTTCTTC. The full variable domain, rest sourced from reference TRBV7-3 and TRBJ2-1, is GAGVSQTPSNKVTEKGKYVELRCDPISGHTALYWYRQSLGQGPEFLIYFQGTGAADDSGLPNDRFFAVRPEGSVSTLKIQRTERGDSAVYLCASSPGGDYNEQFFGPGTRLTVL.

V gene TRBV18 combines with J gene TRBJ1-2; perhaps TRBD1 as D (5 bases). CDR1 KGHSH and CDR2 LQKENI come from the germline V gene. The CDR3 consists of 15 residues. The V end lost 1 base, the J end lost 10 bases, and 19 bases lay between the germline ends. CDR3 in amino acids: CASSPLGLGDPIYTF. CDR3 DNA sequence: TGTGCCAGCTCACCACTGGGTCTCGGGGACCCTATCTACACCTTC. Variable domain in full (rest from reference TRBV18 and TRBJ1-2): NAGVMQNPRHLVRRRGQEARLRCSPMKGHSHVYWYRQLPEEGLKFMVYLQKENIIDESGMPKERFSAEFPKEGPSILRIQQVVRGDSAAYFCASSPLGLGDPIYTFGSGTRLTVV.

This rearrangement joins TRBV5-4 to TRBJ1-1; the D is unclear. Germline loops: CDR1 SGHNT, CDR2 YYREEE (reference sequence). This CDR3 region has 15 residues. Between the trimmed V and J ends, which lost 4 bases and 5 bases, there was a span of 18 bases. CDR3 protein: CASSLIGSRGTEAFF. The CDR3 DNA reads as TGTGCCAGCAGCCTAATAGGGAGTCGGGGAACTGAAGCTTTCTTT.